The 30 T cell receptor beta chains reported below all come from one sample, sequenced in a study of T-cell reconstitution after alpha-beta-depleted transplantation in children. The authors prepared the TCRbeta library with unique molecular identifiers. MiXCR, run by TCRdb on the PCR reads, gives a single entry per CDR3 protein. The sample has 97,000 or so distinct CDR3 sequences; under 7% are singletons. The sequencing here drew on PBMCs, mostly from graft donor cells, taken 60 days after TCRalphabeta/CD19-depleted stem cell transplant. The receptors derive from a female patient aged 2-9 years who had a stem cell transplant for Fanconi anemia, so the T cells may come from the graft donor.

This clonotype showed up many times. The chain is built from TRBV18 and TRBJ1-1; 11 nucleotides agree with TRBD1. This CDR3 is 13 amino acids long. Germline loops: CDR1 KGHSH, CDR2 LQKENI. V lost 6 bases to trimming and J lost 11 bases; unmatched junction nucleotides: 8. The CDR3 bases are TGTGCCAGCTCTCGGGACAGGGGGTTTGTGGCTTTCTTT. As protein: CASSRDRGFVAFF. Looking up the rest from reference TRBV18 and TRBJ1-1 gives the full variable domain: NAGVMQNPRHLVRRRGQEARLRCSPMKGHSHVYWYRQLPEEGLKFMVYLQKENIIDESGMPKERFSAEFPKEGPSILRIQQVVRGDSAAYFCASSRDRGFVAFFGQGTRLTVV.

Notes on this clonotype: A much larger clone differs by one base, so this may be a read error. No conserved phenylalanine or tryptophan is present at the end of the CDR3, so a read error is the likely explanation. The chain recombines TRBV20-1 with TRBJ2-1; 10 nucleotides match TRBD1. Germline V gene lookup returns CDR1 DFQATT and CDR2 SNEGSKA (reference sequence). This CDR3 spans 14 amino acids. V lost 3 bases to trimming and J lost 8 bases; unmatched junction nucleotides: 7. Written as DNA, the CDR3 is TGCAGTGCTAGCCCCGGGACAGGGGCGGATGAGCAGTTCTAC. This codes for CSASPGTGADEQFY.

The table lists this clonotype with many counts. Here the CDR3 DNA reads TGCGCCAGCAGCTTGGGCGGGGAAACCTCCTACGAGCAGTACTTC. Translation gives CASSLGGETSYEQYF. The chain couples TRBV5-1 to TRBJ2-7, with D perhaps matching TRBD2 (6 bases). The CDR3 consists of 15 residues. Germline CDR1 is SGHRS and CDR2 is YFSETQ. Trimming left V 0 bases short and J 0 bases short, with 10 bases between. The variable domain in full, with the rest retrieved from reference TRBV5-1 and TRBJ2-7, is KAGVTQTPRYLIKTRGQQVTLSCSPISGHRSVSWYQQTPGQGLQFLFEYFSETQRNKGNFPGRFSGRQFSNSRSEMNVSTLELGDSALYLCASSLGGETSYEQYFGPGTRLTVT.

The chain combines TRBV29-1 with TRBJ2-7; D uncertain. CDR3 length: 12 amino acids. Germline V gives CDR1 SQVTM, CDR2 ANQGSEA. The ends were cut back, 3 bases at V and 3 bases at J, with 9 bases in the middle. The CDR3 nucleotides are TGCAGCGTTGAGGCCCTAGACTACGAGCAGTACTTC. Residues: CSVEALDYEQYF.

The sample holds a few counts of this clonotype. The chain has TRBV7-9 and TRBJ1-1, with a possible D match to TRBD1 (5 bases). Germline loops: CDR1 SEHNR, CDR2 FQNEAQ (reference sequence). CDR3 length: 16 residues. The V gene lost 3 bases and the J gene lost 2 bases, with 16 bases spanning the gap. This chain's CDR3 is CASSFFPGGSNTEAFF. CDR3 nucleotide sequence: TGTGCCAGCAGCTTTTTCCCCGGGGGGTCAAACACTGAAGCTTTCTTT. Using reference TRBV7-9 and TRBJ1-1 for the parts outside the CDR3, the full variable domain is DTGVSQNPRHKITKRGQNVTFRCDPISEHNRLYWYRQTLGQGPEFLTYFQNEAQLEKSRLLSDRFSAERPKGSFSTLEIQRTEQGDSAMYLCASSFFPGGSNTEAFFGQGTRLTVV.

This clonotype was picked up a small number of times. This chain links TRBV5-6 with TRBJ2-3, with D unresolved. The CDR3 is made up of 13 amino acids. With 1 base removed from V and 2 bases from J, the gap between germline ends came to 5 bases. From germline, CDR1 is SGHDT and CDR2 YYEEEE. The DNA for the CDR3 is TGTGCCAGCAGCTTGCCGGCCACAGATACGCAGTATTTT. Residues: CASSLPATDTQYF.

This clonotype was recorded many times. V gene TRBV5-1 combines with J gene TRBJ2-7; TRBD1 aligns across 9 bases. This CDR3 has 16 amino acids. The trim removed 3 bases at V and 1 base at J, leaving 8 bases unmatched. Germline CDR1 is SGHRS and CDR2 is YFSETQ. The CDR3 spells CASSYLTGTGSYEQYF. The DNA of the CDR3 is TGCGCCAGCAGCTACTTAACCGGGACAGGGTCCTACGAGCAGTACTTC.

This clonotype occurred a few times. V gene TRBV4-2 combines with J gene TRBJ2-5; the D gene could be TRBD1 or TRBD2 (6 bases each). This CDR3 is built from 14 residues. The V end lost 1 base, the J end lost 5 bases, and 11 bases lay between the germline ends. CDR1 and CDR2 from the germline V gene are LGHNA and YNFKEQ. CDR3: CASSQAGGGETQYF. The DNA of the CDR3 is TGTGCCAGCAGCCAAGCCGGGGGCGGGGAGACCCAGTACTTC.

The V and J genes are TRBV7-2 and TRBJ1-2; D unresolved. The CDR3 runs to 13 residues. The V and J ends lost 2 bases and 3 bases respectively, with 7 bases between them. CDR1 is SGHTA and CDR2 is FQGNSA in the germline V gene. The CDR3 coding sequence is TGTGCCAGCAGCTTAATAGCGGACTATGGCTACACCTTC. As protein: CASSLIADYGYTF.

A few counts support this clonotype. This chain links TRBV15 with TRBJ2-7, with D perhaps matching TRBD1 (6 bases). The CDR3 has 19 residues. Trimming removed 0 bases from V and 2 bases from J, with 23 bases in between. Germline CDR1 reads LNHNV; CDR2 reads YYDKDF (reference sequence). The CDR3 spells CATSRDLANYRVRAYEQYF. CDR3 nucleotide sequence: TGTGCCACCAGCAGAGATCTCGCCAACTACAGGGTTCGAGCCTACGAGCAGTACTTC.

The table lists this clonotype with many counts. The rearrangement joins TRBV7-6 to TRBJ2-2, with a possible D match to TRBD1 (6 bases). Per the germline V gene, CDR1 is SGHVS and CDR2 is FNYEAQ. This CDR3 is built from 16 residues. Trimming removed 2 bases at V and 5 bases at J, with 15 bases between. DNA for the CDR3: TGTGCCAGCAGCTTAAGGGGCAGGCAGGGGACCGGGGAGCTGTTTTTT. Encoded protein: CASSLRGRQGTGELFF.

This chain connects TRBV3-1 to TRBJ2-7, with D perhaps TRBD1 or TRBD2 (5 bases each). Trimming removed 0 bases from V and 2 bases from J, with 11 bases in between. Germline V CDR1 and CDR2: LGHDT, YNNKEL (reference sequence). CDR3 length: 15 amino acids. CDR3 sequence reads: CASSQDTGAPYEQYF. DNA of the CDR3: TGTGCCAGCAGCCAAGATACCGGGGCGCCCTACGAGCAGTACTTC.

At least ten counts were recorded for this clonotype. This sequence joins TRBV29-1 and TRBJ2-4, with 9 bases fitting TRBD1. Per germline, CDR1 SQVTM and CDR2 ANQGSEA. The J segment lost 0 bases and the V segment lost 0 bases, leaving 21 bases of the junction unmatched. The CDR3 covers 22 residues. CDR3 sequence reads: CSVEDLGYDLAGTGLAKNIQYF. In DNA, the CDR3 is TGCAGCGTTGAAGATCTTGGTTACGACTTGGCCGGGACAGGGCTAGCCAAAAACATTCAGTACTTC.

A few counts support this clonotype. This chain uses TRBV7-9 with TRBJ2-2; D gene ambiguous. This CDR3 has 13 residues. Deletions cut 2 bases from V and 4 bases from J, with 5 bases between. Germline-derived CDR1 and CDR2 are SEHNR and FQNEAQ (reference sequence). CDR3 coding DNA: TGTGCCAGCAGCTTACTAGGCACCGGGGAGCTGTTTTTT. Its protein is CASSLLGTGELFF.

Many counts were recorded for this clonotype. The chain has TRBV7-2 and TRBJ2-1; possible D gene TRBD2, 6 bases. The CDR3 contains 14 residues. Trimming left V 5 bases short and J 4 bases short, with 12 bases between. Germline CDR1 SGHTA, CDR2 FQGNSA. The CDR3 region has the DNA TGTGCCAGCAGCCTAGTGGGGGGTTACAATGAGCAGTTCTTC. This translates into CASSLVGGYNEQFF.

The sample holds many counts of this clonotype. The CDR3: CASSELRGAGHYEQYF. The CDR3 coding sequence is TGTGCCAGCAGCGAGCTGCGGGGGGCCGGTCACTACGAGCAGTACTTC. This chain links TRBV7-9 with TRBJ2-7, with 8 bases aligning to TRBD2. After removal of 5 bases from V and 3 bases from J, the junction contained 12 bases not matched to a gene. Per germline, CDR1 SEHNR and CDR2 FQNEAQ (reference sequence). The CDR3 loop spans 16 amino acids.

This clonotype has a count of ten or more. This chain links TRBV3-1 with TRBJ2-3; 8 bases agree with TRBD2. CDR1 LGHDT and CDR2 YNNKEL come from the germline V gene (reference sequence). J gave up 2 bases and V 3 bases, and 1 base lay outside the gene matches. The CDR3 totals 14 residues. The CDR3 is CASSQRGDTDTQYF. CDR3 sequence (DNA): TGTGCCAGCAGCCAGCGGGGGGACACAGATACGCAGTATTTT.

This clonotype was seen repeatedly, ten times or more. V is TRBV6-1 and J is TRBJ2-3; a possible D gene is TRBD2 (5 bases). This CDR3 contains 14 residues. Per germline, CDR1 MNHNS and CDR2 SASEGT. Trimming cost V 6 bases and J 2 bases, with 12 bases left between them. CDR3 nucleotides: TGTGCCAGCAGGCTACTAGTGCTCACAGATACGCAGTATTTT. This codes for CASRLLVLTDTQYF.

There are many counts of this clonotype. The V gene is TRBV20-1, the J gene TRBJ2-1, with 9 bases aligning to TRBD2. CDR1 is DFQATT, CDR2 SNEGSKA, per germline (reference sequence). The CDR3 length is 16 residues. V lost 5 bases, J lost 3 bases, and 11 bases stayed unmatched. The CDR3 loop is CSAFRPGLAIYNEQFF. CDR3 coding DNA: TGCAGTGCTTTTAGGCCGGGACTAGCCATCTACAATGAGCAGTTCTTC.

This clonotype has only a few counts. The chain has TRBV30 and TRBJ2-2, with 9 bases identical to TRBD1. The junction had 3 bases not matched to a gene; V was cut back by 1 base and J by 6 bases. This CDR3 is built from 14 residues. The V gene's germline CDR1 is GTSNPN and CDR2 SVGIG (reference sequence). CDR3 protein: CAWSGDRVSGELFF. The CDR3 DNA reads TGTGCCTGGAGTGGGGACAGGGTATCCGGGGAGCTGTTTTTT. The complete variable domain, with remaining parts taken from reference TRBV30 and TRBJ2-2, reads SQTIHQWPATLVQPVGSPLSLECTVEGTSNPNLYWYRQAAGRGLQLLFYSVGIGQISSEVPQNLSASRPQDRQFILSSKKLLLSDSGFYLCAWSGDRVSGELFFGEGSRLTVL.

The table lists this clonotype with many counts. J is TRBJ1-1 and V is TRBV5-1; 10 nucleotides agree with TRBD1. The CDR3 runs to 15 residues. In germline, CDR1 is SGHRS, CDR2 YFSETQ. Trimming cost V 4 bases and J 4 bases; bases outside gene matches: 7. CDR3 DNA sequence: TGCGCCAGCAGCCCGACCCGGGACAGGGGCACTGAAGCTTTCTTT. Translating gives CASSPTRDRGTEAFF.

This clonotype has more than one count but fewer than ten. The genes are TRBV7-2 and TRBJ2-2, with D unclear. The ends were cut back, 1 base at V and 5 bases at J, with 8 bases in the middle. There are 14 residues in the CDR3. CDR1 SGHTA and CDR2 FQGNSA come from the germline V gene. The CDR3 region is CASSLVGQTGELFF. The CDR3 bases are TGTGCCAGCAGCTTAGTAGGCCAGACCGGGGAGCTGTTTTTT.

In this sample, this clonotype turned up many times. J is TRBJ2-7 and V is TRBV29-1; the D is unclear. This CDR3 spans 11 amino acids. Trimming took off 5 bases at V and 4 bases at J, with 9 bases between the two ends. Germline values: CDR1 SQVTM, CDR2 ANQGSEA. CDR3 sequence (DNA): TGCAGCGTTCGCCGTAATTACGAGCAGTACTTC. It specifies CSVRRNYEQYF.

This clonotype was seen at least ten times. The V call is TRBV27, the J call TRBJ2-7, with a possible D match to TRBD2 (6 bases). V was trimmed by 6 bases and J by 4 bases, leaving 13 bases between them. Germline V gene data show CDR1 as MNHEY and CDR2 as SMNVEV (reference sequence). The CDR3 is made up of 13 amino acids. The CDR3 coding sequence is TGTGCCAGCAGCTCCGTTGGGACTTACGAGCAGTACTTC. It specifies CASSSVGTYEQYF.

This clonotype was observed at least ten times. The rearrangement links TRBV2 to TRBJ2-7; D gene unclear. The V gene lost 6 bases and the J gene lost 5 bases, with 8 bases spanning the gap. There are 11 residues in the CDR3. Germline CDR1 SNHLY, CDR2 FYNNEI. The CDR3 here is CASSYSHEQYF. The CDR3 region has the DNA TGTGCCAGCAGCTATTCTCACGAGCAGTACTTC.

In this sample, this clonotype turned up a few times. The chain recombines TRBV27 with TRBJ2-1; either TRBD1 or TRBD2 may fit D (6 bases each). Germline assignment: CDR1 MNHEY and CDR2 SMNVEV (reference sequence). This CDR3 spans 16 amino acids. The ends were cut back, 3 bases at V and 8 bases at J, with 20 bases in the middle. The CDR3 DNA reads TGTGCCAGCAGTTTCCAAGGGGGTAGCGGCGGCCATGAGCAGTTCTTC. It is translated as CASSFQGGSGGHEQFF.

The chain employs TRBV18 and TRBJ1-2; 11 nucleotides agree with TRBD1. There are 14 residues in the CDR3. CDR1 is KGHSH, CDR2 LQKENI, per germline. The V and J ends lost 2 bases and 6 bases, in that order; junction bases with no gene match: 2. CDR3 bases: TGTGCCAGCTCACCAGGGACAGGGGGTGATGGCTACACCTTC. Encoded protein: CASSPGTGGDGYTF.

This clonotype was seen only a few times. This chain connects TRBV6-1 to TRBJ2-7; 8 bases match TRBD2. V lost 4 bases and J lost 3; bases outside the gene matches: 5. CDR3 length equals 14 residues. Germline CDR1 is MNHNS and CDR2 is SASEGT. The CDR3 spells CASSAQRGYYEQYF. For the CDR3, the DNA is TGTGCCAGCAGTGCCCAGCGGGGGTACTACGAGCAGTACTTC.

This clonotype occurred many times. The rearrangement joins TRBV11-1 to TRBJ2-1, with 11 bases fitting TRBD1. CDR1 SGHAT and CDR2 FQDESV come from the germline V gene (reference sequence). V was pared by 5 bases and J by 4 bases, with 13 bases of the junction left unmatched. This CDR3 contains 18 residues. The CDR3 coding sequence is TGTGCCAGCAGCCGGGACAGGGGGGCTAGCGGGACTTACAATGAGCAGTTCTTC. This codes for CASSRDRGASGTYNEQFF.

The chain uses TRBV5-1 and TRBJ2-1, with TRBD2 matching 9 bases. Trimming at V came to 0 bases and at J to 4 bases, leaving 2 bases not matched to a gene. The CDR3 sequence is 15 residues long. CDR1 is SGHRS and CDR2 is YFSETQ in the germline V gene. In nucleotides, the CDR3 is TGCGCCAGCAGCTTGGCTAGCGGGACGTACAATGAGCAGTTCTTC. This gives the protein CASSLASGTYNEQFF.